This TCR beta chain was identified during a study of cytomegalovirus exposure and HLA in healthy donors. Study overall: The 95 to 150 validation repertoires were produced on the same platform as the 550 to 700 repertoires of the first cohort. This was reported in a later analysis. Study-wide findings and caveats: The tendency of first-cohort TCR clusters to co-occur in the 110 or so validation repertoires emerged from a later analysis. It was 164 TCR beta chains that were listed as cytomegalovirus-associated.

TCRdb's copy holds only in-frame clones and misses some; the assay was immunoSEQ multiplex PCR. The repertoire includes 150,000 to 200,000 clones, more than 75% of them detected once, and about 1.5% sits in the top ten. CDR3 length: 12 residues. V lost 6 bases and J lost 0, with 5 bases in between. Germline V gives CDR1 MNHEY, CDR2 SVGAGI. This clone was seen a few times. Its matching antigen is unknown. Among the 120 or so subjects of the validation cohort, separate from the 666-subject first cohort, were the donors. The sequence derives from a woman in her 30s in good health and CMV-seronegative. The chain recombines TRBV6-5 with TRBJ1-1; D is ambiguous. The material sequenced was PBMCs. The CDR3 region has the DNA TGTGCCAGCAGACATTTGAACACTGAAGCTTTCTTT. This codes for CASRHLNTEAFF.